This record concerns one T cell receptor beta chain sequence. The antigen is unknown. An end of the junction does not agree with germline; a read error may underlie this. Amplification of TCR alpha and beta CDR3 regions from RNA used iRepertoire nested multiplex PCR. One entry per CDR3 protein, called by TCRdb with MiXCR from the multiplex PCR reads. The sample records roughly 100,000 distinct CDR3 sequences, around 37% being singletons. The sample comes from a study of glioma-infiltrating T cells. Study-wide results and caveats: Tissue and blood shared very few CDR3 sequences.

The sequence came from a human donor with low-grade glioma or glioblastoma, undergoing nonglioma brain surgery, or in good health (not recorded which). The source material was glioma tissue, nonneoplastic brain tissue, or PBMCs (not recorded which).

In DNA, the CDR3 is TGTGCCAGCAGCTTAGAACGCCGGCGGGAGCTAAACAATAAGCAGTTCTTC. It codes for CASSLERRRELNNKQFF. The chain has TRBV7-2 and TRBJ2-1; 7 nucleotides line up with TRBD2. CDR3 length: 17 amino acids. Germline assignment: CDR1 SGHTA and CDR2 FQGNSA.